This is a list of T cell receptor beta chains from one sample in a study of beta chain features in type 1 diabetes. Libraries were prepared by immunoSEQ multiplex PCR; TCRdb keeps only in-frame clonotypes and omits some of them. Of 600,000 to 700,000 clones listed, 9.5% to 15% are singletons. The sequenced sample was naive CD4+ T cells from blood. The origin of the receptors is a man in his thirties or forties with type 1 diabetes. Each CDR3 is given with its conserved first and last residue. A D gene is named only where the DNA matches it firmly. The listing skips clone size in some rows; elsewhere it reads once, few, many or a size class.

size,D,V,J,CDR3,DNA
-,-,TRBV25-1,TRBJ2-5,CASSVARGGETQYF,TGTGCCAGCAGTGTTGCAAGGGGCGGAGAGACCCAGTACTTC
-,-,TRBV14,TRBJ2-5,CASSHGGETQYF,TGTGCCAGCAGCCATGGAGGAGAGACCCAGTACTTC
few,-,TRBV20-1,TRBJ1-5,CSARGNQPQHF,TGCAGTGCTAGGGGGAATCAGCCCCAGCATTTT
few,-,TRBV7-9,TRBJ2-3,CASSWSGASTDTQYF,TGTGCCAGCAGCTGGTCGGGGGCTAGCACAGATACGCAGTATTTT
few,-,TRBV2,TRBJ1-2,CASSELDGNNYGYTF,TGTGCCAGCAGTGAACTGGACGGCAATAACTATGGCTACACCTTC
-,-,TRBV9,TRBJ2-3,CASSVGADPSTDTQYF,TGTGCCAGCAGCGTCGGGGCGGACCCTAGCACAGATACGCAGTATTTT
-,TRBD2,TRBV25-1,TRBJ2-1,CASSALTSGAYNEQFF,TGTGCCAGCAGTGCCCTGACTAGCGGAGCTTACAATGAGCAGTTCTTC
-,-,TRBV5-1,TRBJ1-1,CASALGMLDTEAFF,TGCGCCAGCGCCCTAGGCATGTTGGACACTGAAGCTTTCTTT
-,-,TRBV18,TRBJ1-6,CATSGQLGDSPLHF,TGTGCCACCTCCGGACAACTCGGCGATTCACCCCTCCACTTT
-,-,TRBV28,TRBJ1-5,CASRLLNQPQHF,TGTGCCAGCAGACTACTTAATCAGCCCCAGCATTTT
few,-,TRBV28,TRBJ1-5,CASKSSNQPQHF,TGTGCCAGCAAAAGTAGCAATCAGCCCCAGCATTTT
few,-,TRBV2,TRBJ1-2,CASSRYGYTF,TGTGCCAGCAGTCGCTATGGCTACACCTTC
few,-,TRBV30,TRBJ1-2,CAWSVERYYGYTF,TGTGCCTGGAGTGTAGAGCGTTACTATGGCTACACCTTC
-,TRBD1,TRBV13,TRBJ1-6,CASSLGATGGNSPLHF,TGTGCCAGCAGCTTAGGGGCGACAGGGGGTAATTCACCCCTCCACTTT
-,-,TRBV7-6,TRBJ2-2,CASSLYREAGELFF,TGTGCCAGCAGCTTATACAGGGAAGCCGGGGAGCTGTTTTTT
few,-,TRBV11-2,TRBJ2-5,CASSLVGVETQYF,TGTGCCAGCAGCTTAGTCGGGGTGGAGACCCAGTACTTC
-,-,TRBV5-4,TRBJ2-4,CASSLQNIQYF,TGTGCCAGCAGCTTGCAAAACATTCAGTACTTC
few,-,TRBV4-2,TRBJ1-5,CASSQDMGNQPQHF,TGTGCCAGCAGCCAAGATATGGGCAATCAGCCCCAGCATTTT
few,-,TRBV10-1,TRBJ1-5,CAGLTRYSNQPQHF,TGCGCCGGACTGACAAGATATAGCAATCAGCCCCAGCATTTT
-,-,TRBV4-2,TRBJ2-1,CASSQDLTTPYNEQFF,TGTGCCAGCAGCCAAGATCTCACTACTCCCTACAATGAGCAGTTCTTC
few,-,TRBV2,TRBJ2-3,CASSELQGQYF,TGTGCCAGCAGTGAGCTCCAGGGGCAGTATTTT
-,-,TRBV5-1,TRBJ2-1,CASSLETPSIYNEQFF,TGCGCCAGCAGCTTGGAGACCCCTTCGATCTACAATGAGCAGTTCTTC
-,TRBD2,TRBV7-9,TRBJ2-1,CASSRPSGRSGGVYNEQFF,TGTGCCAGCAGCCGCCCCTCCGGGAGGAGCGGGGGGGTCTACAATGAGCAGTTCTTC
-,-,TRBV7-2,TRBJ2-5,CASSLGRATQETQYF,TGTGCCAGCAGCTTAGGGCGGGCAACTCAAGAGACCCAGTACTTC
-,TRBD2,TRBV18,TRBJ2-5,CASSLTSGETQYF,TGTGCCAGCTCACTAACTAGCGGAGAGACCCAGTACTTC
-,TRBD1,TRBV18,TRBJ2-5,CASSLRTGYQETQYF,TGTGCCAGCTCTCTTCGGACAGGGTACCAAGAGACCCAGTACTTC
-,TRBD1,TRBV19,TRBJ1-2,CASRDRENGYTF,TGTGCCAGTAGGGACAGGGAGAATGGCTACACCTTC
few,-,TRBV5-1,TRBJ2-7,CASSLEVGNYEQYF,TGCGCCAGCAGCTTGGAAGTAGGAAACTACGAGCAGTACTTC
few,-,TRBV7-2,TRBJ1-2,CASSLVGYGYTF,TGTGCCAGCAGCTTAGTGGGATATGGCTACACCTTC
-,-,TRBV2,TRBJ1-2,CASTLGLHLTF,TGTGCCAGCACCTTGGGCCTACACCTCACCTTC
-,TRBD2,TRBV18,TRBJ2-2,CASSPQRLAGSINTGELFF,TGTGCCAGCTCACCACAGCGGCTAGCGGGGAGTATTAACACCGGGGAGCTGTTTTTT
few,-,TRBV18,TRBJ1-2,CASSPNWVRDNYGYTF,TGTGCCAGCTCACCAAATTGGGTCAGGGACAACTATGGCTACACCTTC
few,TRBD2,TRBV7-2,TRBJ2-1,CASSSGGQFF,TGTGCCAGCAGCTCGGGGGGGCAGTTCTTC
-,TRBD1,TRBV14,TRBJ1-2,CASSQDRGYGYTF,TGTGCCAGCAGCCAGGACAGGGGATATGGCTACACCTTC
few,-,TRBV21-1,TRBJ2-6,CASSSGTLCSGANVLTF,TGTGCCAGCAGCTCCGGGACCCTTTGCTCTGGGGCCAACGTCCTGACTTTC
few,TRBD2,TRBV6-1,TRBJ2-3,CASSVGTSGKLADTQYF,TGTGCCAGCAGTGTCGGGACTAGCGGAAAGTTGGCAGATACGCAGTATTTT
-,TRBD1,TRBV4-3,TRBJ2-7,CASSQEQGATYEQYF,TGCGCCAGCAGCCAAGAGCAGGGGGCAACCTACGAGCAGTACTTC
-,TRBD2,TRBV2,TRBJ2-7,CASKISGPKLIYEQYF,TGTGCCAGCAAGATTAGCGGGCCAAAACTTATCTACGAGCAGTACTTC
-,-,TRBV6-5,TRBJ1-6,CASRGGYNSPLHF,TGTGCCAGCAGAGGGGGTTATAATTCACCCCTCCACTTT
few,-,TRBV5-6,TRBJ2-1,CASSKTPLNPSYNEQFF,TGTGCCAGCAGTAAAACCCCACTGAATCCCTCCTACAATGAGCAGTTCTTC
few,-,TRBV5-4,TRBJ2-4,CASSLEDRNIQYF,TGTGCCAGCAGCTTGGAGGATAGAAACATTCAGTACTTC
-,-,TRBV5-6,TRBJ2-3,CASSYPQVEGTDTQYF,TGTGCCAGCAGCTACCCTCAAGTGGAGGGCACAGATACGCAGTATTTT
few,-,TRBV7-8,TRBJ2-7,CASSLTGQNTAYEQYF,TGTGCCAGCAGTCTTACTGGGCAGAATACAGCCTACGAGCAGTACTTC
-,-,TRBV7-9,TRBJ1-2,CASSRPTGSGYGYTF,TGTGCCAGCAGCCGACCTACAGGGTCCGGCTATGGCTACACCTTC
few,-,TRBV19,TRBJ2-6,CASKSGEAGANVLTF,TGTGCCTCCAAGTCCGGGGAGGCTGGGGCCAACGTCCTGACTTTC
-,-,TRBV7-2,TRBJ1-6,CASSLGGQRKVYNSPLHF,TGTGCCAGCAGCTTAGGGGGACAAAGGAAAGTCTATAATTCACCCCTCCACTTT
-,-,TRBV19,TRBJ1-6,CASSSSQGLDLVGPLHF,TGTGCCAGTAGTTCTTCTCAAGGACTCGACCTAGTGGGACCCCTCCACTTT
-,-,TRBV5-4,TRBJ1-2,CASSSPGYGYTF,TGTGCCAGCAGCTCTCCGGGCTATGGCTACACCTTC
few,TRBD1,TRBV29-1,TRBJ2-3,CSVGGQGRADTQYF,TGCAGCGTTGGGGGACAGGGGAGGGCAGATACGCAGTATTTT
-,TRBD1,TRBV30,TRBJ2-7,CAWSTGTGGEKSYEQYF,TGTGCCTGGAGTACCGGGACAGGGGGCGAGAAGTCCTACGAGCAGTACTTC
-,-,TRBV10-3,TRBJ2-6,CAISEKGGSSGANVLTF,TGTGCCATCAGTGAGAAAGGGGGGAGCTCTGGGGCCAACGTCCTGACTTTC
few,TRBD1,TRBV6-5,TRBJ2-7,CASRQDRGFLYEQYF,TGTGCCAGCAGACAAGACAGGGGATTTCTGTACGAGCAGTACTTC
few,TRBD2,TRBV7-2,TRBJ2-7,CASSFGLAREQYF,TGTGCCAGCAGCTTCGGACTAGCTCGCGAGCAGTACTTC
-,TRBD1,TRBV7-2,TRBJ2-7,CASSRGTGNYEQYF,TGTGCCAGCAGCAGAGGGACAGGAAACTACGAGCAGTACTTC